This TCR beta chain was retrieved from a study of blood T cell repertoires in COVID-19. Method: immunoSEQ multiplex PCR; TCRdb's copy keeps in-frame clones and lacks some. There are around 250,000 clones in the sample; about 88% occur only once, and under 5% lies in the top ten. Participants were aged roughly 18 to 89 years, lived in about two dozen US areas, and enrolled virtually. This CDR3 spans 16 amino acids. V trimming: 4 bases; J trimming: 4 bases; junction bases outside the gene matches: 8. Per germline, CDR1 MNHEY and CDR2 SVGEGT. The source material was PBMCs or T cells enriched from blood (not recorded which). The source is a man aged 25 to 40 with acute COVID-19. The chain links TRBV6-2 or TRBV6-3 to TRBJ2-1; 9 bases match TRBD2. The CDR3 DNA reads as TGTGCCAGCAGTTCTGGACTGCGGGGGGGATACAATGAGCAGTTCTTC. It yields the protein CASSSGLRGGYNEQFF.